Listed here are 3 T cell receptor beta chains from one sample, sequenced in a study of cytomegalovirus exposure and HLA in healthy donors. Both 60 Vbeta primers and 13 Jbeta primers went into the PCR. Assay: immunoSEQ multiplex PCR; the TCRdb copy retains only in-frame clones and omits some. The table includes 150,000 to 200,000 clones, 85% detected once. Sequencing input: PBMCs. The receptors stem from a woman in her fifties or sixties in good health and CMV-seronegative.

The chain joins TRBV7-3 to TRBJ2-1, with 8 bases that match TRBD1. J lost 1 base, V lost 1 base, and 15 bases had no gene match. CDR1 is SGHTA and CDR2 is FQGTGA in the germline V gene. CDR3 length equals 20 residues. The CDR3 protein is CASSLILDRVSSGSYNEQFF. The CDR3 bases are TGTGCCAGCAGCTTAATCCTGGACAGGGTGTCCTCGGGTTCCTACAATGAGCAGTTCTTC.

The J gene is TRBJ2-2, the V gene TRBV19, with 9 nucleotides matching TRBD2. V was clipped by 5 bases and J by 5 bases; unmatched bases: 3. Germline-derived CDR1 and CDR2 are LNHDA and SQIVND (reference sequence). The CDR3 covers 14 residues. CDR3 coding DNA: TGTGCCAGTAGTTTGCGGGAGGGAACCGGGGAGCTGTTTTTT. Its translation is CASSLREGTGELFF.

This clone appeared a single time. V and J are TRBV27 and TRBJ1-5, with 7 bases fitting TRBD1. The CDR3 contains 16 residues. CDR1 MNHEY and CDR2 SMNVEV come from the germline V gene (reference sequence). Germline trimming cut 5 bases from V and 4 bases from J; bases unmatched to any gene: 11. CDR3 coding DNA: TGTGCCAGCAGTCCCGGGACAGTCATAAGGAATCAGCCCCAGCATTTT. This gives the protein CASSPGTVIRNQPQHF.